This T cell receptor (beta chain) was found in a study of radiation and T cells in renal cell carcinoma. Worth noting for this clone: Its target is not known.

Whole-study results and caveats: From baseline, blood top tumor clonotypes peaked at 2 weeks post-radiation.

The data were produced by immunoSEQ multiplex PCR, yet TCRdb's version contains in-frame clones alone and is incomplete. This table has 100,000 to 150,000 clones, 70% to 90% appearing once. Sample time point: blood 2 weeks post-SBRT. As for treatment: 15 Gy SBRT to primary tumor, nephrectomy 4 weeks later. This clonotype was obtained from a woman between 70 and 85 years old with renal cell carcinoma. This specimen consisted of blood, obtained from a patient whose treatment included radiotherapy and nephrectomy.

In nucleotides, the CDR3 is TGTGCCAGCTCACCAATGGGGGACACTGAAGCTTTCTTT. Translating it yields CASSPMGDTEAFF. J is TRBJ1-1 and V is TRBV18; D may be TRBD1 (5 bases). The V gene's germline CDR1 is KGHSH and CDR2 LQKENI. CDR3 size: 13 residues. V gave up 2 bases and J gave up 3 bases, with 7 bases separating them.